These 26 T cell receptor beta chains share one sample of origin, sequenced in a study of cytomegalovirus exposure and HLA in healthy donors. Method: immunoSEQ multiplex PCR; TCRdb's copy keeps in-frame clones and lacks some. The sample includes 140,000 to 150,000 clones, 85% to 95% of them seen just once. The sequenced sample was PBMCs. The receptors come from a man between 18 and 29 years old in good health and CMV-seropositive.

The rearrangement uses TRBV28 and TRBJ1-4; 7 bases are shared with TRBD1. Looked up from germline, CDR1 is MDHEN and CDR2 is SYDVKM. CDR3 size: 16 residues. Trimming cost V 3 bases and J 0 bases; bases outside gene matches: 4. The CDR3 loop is CASSLTGLTTNEKLFF. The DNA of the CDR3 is TGTGCCAGCAGTTTGACAGGGCTGACAACTAATGAAAAACTGTTTTTT.

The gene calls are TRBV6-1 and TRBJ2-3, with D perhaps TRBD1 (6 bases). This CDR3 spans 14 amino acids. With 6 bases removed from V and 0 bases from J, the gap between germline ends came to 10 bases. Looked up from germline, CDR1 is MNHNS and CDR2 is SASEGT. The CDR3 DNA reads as TGTGCCAGCAGATGGGACACCAGCACAGATACGCAGTATTTT. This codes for CASRWDTSTDTQYF.

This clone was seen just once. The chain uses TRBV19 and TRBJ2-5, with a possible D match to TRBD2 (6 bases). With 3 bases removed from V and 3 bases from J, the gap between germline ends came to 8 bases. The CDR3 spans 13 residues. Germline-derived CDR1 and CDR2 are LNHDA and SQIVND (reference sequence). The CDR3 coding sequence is TGTGCCAGTAGTATTGGAGGGGAAGAGACCCAGTACTTC. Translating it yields CASSIGGEETQYF.

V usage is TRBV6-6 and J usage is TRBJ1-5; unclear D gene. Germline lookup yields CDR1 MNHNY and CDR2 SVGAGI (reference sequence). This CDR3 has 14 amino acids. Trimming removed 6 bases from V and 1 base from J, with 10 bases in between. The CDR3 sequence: CASSYPGSNQPQHF. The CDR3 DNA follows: TGTGCCAGCAGCTACCCAGGAAGCAATCAGCCCCAGCATTTT.

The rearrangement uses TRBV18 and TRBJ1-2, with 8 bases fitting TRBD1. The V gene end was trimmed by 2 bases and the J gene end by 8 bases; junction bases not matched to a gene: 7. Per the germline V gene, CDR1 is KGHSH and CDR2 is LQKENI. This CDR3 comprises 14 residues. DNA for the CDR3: TGTGCCAGCTCACCAACAGGACAGGGTGAGGGCTACACCTTC. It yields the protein CASSPTGQGEGYTF.

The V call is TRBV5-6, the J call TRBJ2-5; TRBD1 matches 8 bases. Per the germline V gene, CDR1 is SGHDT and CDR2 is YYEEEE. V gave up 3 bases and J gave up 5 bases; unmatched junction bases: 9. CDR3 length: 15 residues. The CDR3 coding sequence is TGTGCCAGCAGCTGGGGACAGGAGCGATGGGAGACCCAGTACTTC. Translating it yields CASSWGQERWETQYF.

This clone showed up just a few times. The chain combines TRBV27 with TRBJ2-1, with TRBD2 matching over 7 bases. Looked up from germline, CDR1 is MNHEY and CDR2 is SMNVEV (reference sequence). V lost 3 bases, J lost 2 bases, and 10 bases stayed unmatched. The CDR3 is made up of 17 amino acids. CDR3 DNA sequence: TGTGCCAGCAGTTTTTCATCAGCTAGCGGCACCTACAATGAGCAGTTCTTC. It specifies CASSFSSASGTYNEQFF.

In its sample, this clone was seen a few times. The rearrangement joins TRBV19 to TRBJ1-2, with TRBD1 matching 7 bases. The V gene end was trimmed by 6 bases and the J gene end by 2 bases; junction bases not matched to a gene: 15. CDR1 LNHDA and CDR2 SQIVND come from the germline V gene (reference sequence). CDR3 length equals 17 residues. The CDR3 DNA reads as TGTGCCAGTAGCCCCGGGACAGCCTTTCCTTTGAACTATGGCTACACCTTC. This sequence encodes CASSPGTAFPLNYGYTF.

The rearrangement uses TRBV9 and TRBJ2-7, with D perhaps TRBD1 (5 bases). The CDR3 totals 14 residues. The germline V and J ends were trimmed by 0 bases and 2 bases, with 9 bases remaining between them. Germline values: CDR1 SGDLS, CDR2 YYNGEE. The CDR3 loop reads CASSVAQGPYEQYF. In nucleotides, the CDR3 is TGTGCCAGCAGCGTAGCGCAGGGTCCCTACGAGCAGTACTTC.

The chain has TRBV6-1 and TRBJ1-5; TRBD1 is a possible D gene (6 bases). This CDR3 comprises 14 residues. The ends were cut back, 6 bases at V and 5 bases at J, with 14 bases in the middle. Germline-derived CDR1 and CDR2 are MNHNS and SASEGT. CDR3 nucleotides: TGTGCCAGCAGGTACAGGGCGGGAGATCAGCCCCAGCATTTT. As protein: CASRYRAGDQPQHF.

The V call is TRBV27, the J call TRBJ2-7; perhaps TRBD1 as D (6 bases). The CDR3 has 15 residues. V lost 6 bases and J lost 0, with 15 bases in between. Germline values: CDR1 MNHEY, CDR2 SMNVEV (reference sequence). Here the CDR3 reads CASSLRGDNSYEQYF. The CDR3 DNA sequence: TGTGCCAGCAGCCTTAGAGGGGACAACTCCTACGAGCAGTACTTC.

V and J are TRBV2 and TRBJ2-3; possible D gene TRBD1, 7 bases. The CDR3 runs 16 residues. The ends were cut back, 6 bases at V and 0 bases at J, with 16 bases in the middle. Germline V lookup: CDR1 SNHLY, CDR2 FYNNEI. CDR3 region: CASRPRGTASTDTQYF. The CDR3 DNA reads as TGTGCCAGCAGGCCCCGGGGGACAGCTAGCACAGATACGCAGTATTTT.

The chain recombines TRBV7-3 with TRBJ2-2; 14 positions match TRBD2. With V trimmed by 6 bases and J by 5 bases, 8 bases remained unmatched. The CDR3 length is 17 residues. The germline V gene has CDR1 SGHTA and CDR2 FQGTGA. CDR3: CASSSGLAGEGTGELFF. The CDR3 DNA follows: TGTGCCAGCAGTTCGGGACTAGCGGGAGAGGGGACCGGGGAGCTGTTTTTT.

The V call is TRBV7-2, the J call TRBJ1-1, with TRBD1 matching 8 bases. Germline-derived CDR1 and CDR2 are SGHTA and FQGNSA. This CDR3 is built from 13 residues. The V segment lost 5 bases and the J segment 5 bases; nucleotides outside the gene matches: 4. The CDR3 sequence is CASSVRTGTEAFF. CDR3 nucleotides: TGTGCCAGCAGCGTGAGGACAGGGACTGAAGCTTTCTTT.

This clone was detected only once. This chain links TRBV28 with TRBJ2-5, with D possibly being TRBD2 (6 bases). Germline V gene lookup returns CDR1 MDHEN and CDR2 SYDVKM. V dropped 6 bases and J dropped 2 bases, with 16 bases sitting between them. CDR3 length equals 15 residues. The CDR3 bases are TGTGCCAGCAGAACCTCCGGGACTTTTCAAGAGACCCAGTACTTC. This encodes CASRTSGTFQETQYF. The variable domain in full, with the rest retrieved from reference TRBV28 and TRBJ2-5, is DVKVTQSSRYLVKRTGEKVFLECVQDMDHENMFWYRQDPGLGLRLIYFSYDVKMKEKGDIPEGYSVSREKKERFSLILESASTNQTSMYLCASRTSGTFQETQYFGPGTRLLVL.

The CDR3 spells CSVETGSGGSYEQYF. DNA of the CDR3: TGCAGCGTTGAGACAGGTTCCGGGGGGTCCTACGAGCAGTACTTC. This chain connects TRBV29-1 to TRBJ2-7, with D possibly being TRBD2 (7 bases). The V end was cut by 3 bases, the J end by 1 base, with 16 bases between. The CDR3 has 15 amino acids. The V gene's germline CDR1 is SQVTM and CDR2 ANQGSEA.

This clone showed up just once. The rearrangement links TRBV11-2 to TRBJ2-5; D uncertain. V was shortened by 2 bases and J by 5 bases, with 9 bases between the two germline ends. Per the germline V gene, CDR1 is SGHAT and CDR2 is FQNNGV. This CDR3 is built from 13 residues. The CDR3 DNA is TGTGCCAGCAGCTTACAGGTTGGGGAGACCCAGTACTTC. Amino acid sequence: CASSLQVGETQYF.

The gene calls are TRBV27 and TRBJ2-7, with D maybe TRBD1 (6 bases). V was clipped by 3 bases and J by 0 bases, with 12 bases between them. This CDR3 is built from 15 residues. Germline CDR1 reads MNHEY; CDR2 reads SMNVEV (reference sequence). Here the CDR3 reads CASSFRTGLSYEQYF. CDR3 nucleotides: TGTGCCAGCAGTTTTCGTACAGGGCTCTCCTACGAGCAGTACTTC.

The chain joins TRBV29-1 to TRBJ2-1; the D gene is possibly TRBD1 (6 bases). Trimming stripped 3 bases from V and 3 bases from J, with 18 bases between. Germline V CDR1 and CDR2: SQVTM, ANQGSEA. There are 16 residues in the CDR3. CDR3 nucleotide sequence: TGCAGCGTTGATCCTAGGGGGTTGGGCAACTACAATGAGCAGTTCTTC. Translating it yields CSVDPRGLGNYNEQFF.

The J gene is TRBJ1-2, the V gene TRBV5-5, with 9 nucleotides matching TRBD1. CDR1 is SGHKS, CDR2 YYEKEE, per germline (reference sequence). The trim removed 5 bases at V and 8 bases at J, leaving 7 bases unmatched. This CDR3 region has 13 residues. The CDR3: CASSSYRGQGYTF. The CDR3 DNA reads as TGTGCCAGCAGTTCATACAGGGGGCAAGGCTACACCTTC.

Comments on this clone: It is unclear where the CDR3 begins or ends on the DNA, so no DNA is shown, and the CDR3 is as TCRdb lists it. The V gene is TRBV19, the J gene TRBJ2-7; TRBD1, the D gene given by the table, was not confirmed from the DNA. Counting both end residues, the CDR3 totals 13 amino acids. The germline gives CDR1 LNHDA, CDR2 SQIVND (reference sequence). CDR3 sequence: CASTSDRGNEQYF.

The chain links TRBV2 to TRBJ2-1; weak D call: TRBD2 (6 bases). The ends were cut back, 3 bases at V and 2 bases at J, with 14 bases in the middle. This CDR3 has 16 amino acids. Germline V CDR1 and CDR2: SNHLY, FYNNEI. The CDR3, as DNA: TGTGCCAGCAGTGATCCAAGGGCTAGCGCCTACAATGAGCAGTTCTTC. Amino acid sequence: CASSDPRASAYNEQFF. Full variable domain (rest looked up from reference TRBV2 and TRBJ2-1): EPEVTQTPSHQVTQMGQEVILRCVPISNHLYFYWYRQILGQKVEFLVSFYNNEISEKSEIFDDQFSVERPDGSNFTLKIRSTKLEDSAMYFCASSDPRASAYNEQFFGPGTRLTVL.

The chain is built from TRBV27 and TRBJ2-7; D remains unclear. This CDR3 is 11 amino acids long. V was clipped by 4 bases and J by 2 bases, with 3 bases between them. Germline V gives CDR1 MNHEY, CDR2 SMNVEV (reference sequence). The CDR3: CASSSTYEQYF. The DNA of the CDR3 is TGTGCCAGCAGTTCCACCTACGAGCAGTACTTC.

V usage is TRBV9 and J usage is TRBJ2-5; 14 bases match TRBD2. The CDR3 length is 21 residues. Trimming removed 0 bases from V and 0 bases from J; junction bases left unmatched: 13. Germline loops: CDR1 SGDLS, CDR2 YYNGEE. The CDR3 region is CASSVAGTSGRRYRNQETQYF. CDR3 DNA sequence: TGTGCCAGCAGCGTAGCGGGGACTAGCGGGAGAAGGTATAGGAACCAAGAGACCCAGTACTTC.

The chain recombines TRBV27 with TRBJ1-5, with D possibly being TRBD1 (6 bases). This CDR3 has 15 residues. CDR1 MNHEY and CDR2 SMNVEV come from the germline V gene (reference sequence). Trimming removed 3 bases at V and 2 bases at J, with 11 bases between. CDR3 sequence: CASSLGQGRNQPQHF. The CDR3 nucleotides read TGTGCCAGCAGTTTGGGGCAGGGGCGCAATCAGCCCCAGCATTTT.

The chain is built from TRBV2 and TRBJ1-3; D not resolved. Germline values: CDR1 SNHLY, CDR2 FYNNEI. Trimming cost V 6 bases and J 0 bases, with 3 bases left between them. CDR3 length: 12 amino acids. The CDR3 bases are TGTGCCAGCAGACACTCTGGAAACACCATATATTTT. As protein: CASRHSGNTIYF. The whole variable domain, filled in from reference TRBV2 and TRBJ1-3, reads EPEVTQTPSHQVTQMGQEVILRCVPISNHLYFYWYRQILGQKVEFLVSFYNNEISEKSEIFDDQFSVERPDGSNFTLKIRSTKLEDSAMYFCASRHSGNTIYFGEGSWLTVV.